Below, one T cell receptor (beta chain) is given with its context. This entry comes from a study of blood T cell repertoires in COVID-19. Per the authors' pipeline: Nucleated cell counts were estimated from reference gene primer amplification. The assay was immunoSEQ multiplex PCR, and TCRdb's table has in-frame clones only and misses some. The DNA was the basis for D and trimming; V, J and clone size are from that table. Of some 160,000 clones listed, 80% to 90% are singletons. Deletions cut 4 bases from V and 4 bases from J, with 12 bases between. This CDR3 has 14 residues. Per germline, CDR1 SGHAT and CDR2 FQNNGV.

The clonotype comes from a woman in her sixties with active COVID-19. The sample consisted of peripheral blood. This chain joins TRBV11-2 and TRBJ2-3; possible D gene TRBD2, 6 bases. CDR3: CASSWGTPADTQYF. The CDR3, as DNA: TGTGCCAGCAGCTGGGGGACTCCTGCAGATACGCAGTATTTT.